Shown below are 30 T cell receptor beta chains from a single sample sequenced in a study of neoadjuvant nivolumab and ipilimumab in lung cancer. Produced via immunoSEQ multiplex PCR; TCRdb's table is partial and in-frame only. The sample has approximately 6,800 clones, over 80% seen once; the top ten hold less than 5%. The specimen comprised tumor tissue, sampled after neoadjuvant nivolumab, alone or with ipilimumab, at or shortly before surgery. The receptors here all came from an adult with non-small cell lung cancer.

The V and J genes are TRBV18 and TRBJ1-5, with 7 bases matching TRBD1. V was clipped by 4 bases and J by 5 bases; unmatched bases: 5. The CDR3 is 14 amino acids. The germline V gene has CDR1 KGHSH and CDR2 LQKENI. This chain's CDR3 is CASSLGTDHQPQHF. The DNA of the CDR3 is TGTGCCAGCTCACTCGGGACAGACCATCAGCCCCAGCATTTT.

DNA for the CDR3: TGCGCCAGCAGCCCCTCCATGGATACGCAGTATTTT. Translating it yields CASSPSMDTQYF. V and J are TRBV5-1 and TRBJ2-3; no clear D. The germline V gene has CDR1 SGHRS and CDR2 YFSETQ. This CDR3 comprises 12 residues. Trimming took off 4 bases at V and 6 bases at J, with 9 bases between the two ends.

This chain links TRBV6-5 with TRBJ2-6; D unclear. With 8 bases removed from V and 3 bases from J, the gap between germline ends came to 5 bases. The CDR3 length is 12 residues. Germline V gene sequence: CDR1 MNHEY, CDR2 SVGAGI. The CDR3 DNA reads TGTGCCAGCTCGGGTGGGGCCAACGTCCTGACTTTC. It specifies CASSGGANVLTF.

V usage is TRBV5-1 and J usage is TRBJ2-2; TRBD1 agrees at 9 bases. The CDR3 covers 16 residues. V lost 0 bases and J lost 4; bases outside the gene matches: 4. Per germline, CDR1 SGHRS and CDR2 YFSETQ. The CDR3 protein is CASSLEGTGSTGELFF. Here the CDR3 DNA reads TGCGCCAGCAGCTTGGAAGGGACAGGGAGCACCGGGGAGCTGTTTTTT.

The chain employs TRBV15 and TRBJ2-5, with 9 nucleotides matching TRBD2. The CDR3 consists of 14 residues. J gave up 4 bases and V 8 bases, and 8 bases lay outside the gene matches. Germline CDR1 reads LNHNV; CDR2 reads YYDKDF (reference sequence). This CDR3 reads CATAGGAYVETQYF. The CDR3 region has the DNA TGTGCCACCGCGGGAGGGGCCTACGTAGAGACCCAGTACTTC.

The chain uses TRBV10-3 and TRBJ2-7, with 7 bases identical to TRBD2. The V segment lost 7 bases and the J segment 2 bases; nucleotides outside the gene matches: 8. Germline loops: CDR1 ENHRY, CDR2 SYGVKD. This CDR3 is 14 amino acids long. CDR3 nucleotides: TGTGCCATCAACACCGGGGGGACCGCCTACGAGCAGTACTTC. This translates into CAINTGGTAYEQYF.

The chain combines TRBV7-2 with TRBJ2-1; 8 positions agree with TRBD2. The CDR3 loop spans 16 amino acids. Germline CDR1 reads SGHTA; CDR2 reads FQGNSA. J gave up 4 bases and V 0 bases, and 5 bases lay outside the gene matches. The DNA of the CDR3 is TGTGCCAGCAGCTTAGCTGGGACTAGACTGTACAATGAGCAGTTCTTC. Translation gives CASSLAGTRLYNEQFF.

This chain uses TRBV5-1 with TRBJ2-7; TRBD2 matches 13 bases. V shed 3 bases and J 3 bases; nucleotides not matched to a gene: 0. Germline V gene data show CDR1 as SGHRS and CDR2 as YFSETQ. This CDR3 region has 14 residues. The CDR3 protein is CASSWTSGGYEQYF. In DNA, the CDR3 is TGCGCCAGCAGCTGGACTAGCGGGGGCTACGAGCAGTACTTC.

The CDR3 DNA reads as TGTGCCAGTAGCGGACAGGGTACCGGCACTGAAGCTTTCTTT. The encoded protein is CASSGQGTGTEAFF. The rearrangement uses TRBV19 and TRBJ1-1; 8 bases line up with TRBD1. With V trimmed by 6 bases and J by 4 bases, 7 bases remained unmatched. CDR3 length: 14 amino acids. Germline V CDR1 and CDR2: LNHDA, SQIVND (reference sequence).

V gene TRBV28 combines with J gene TRBJ1-2; D may be TRBD1 (5 bases). V lost 3 bases to trimming and J lost 1 base, with 12 bases between them. This CDR3 spans 15 amino acids. From germline, CDR1 is MDHEN and CDR2 SYDVKM. The chain's CDR3 is CASSFSGHNNYGYTF. For the CDR3, the DNA is TGTGCCAGCAGTTTCTCCGGACACAATAACTATGGCTACACCTTC.

This clone was detected once. The chain has TRBV11-2 and TRBJ1-1; maybe TRBD1 (5 bases). This CDR3 comprises 14 residues. Trimming shortened V by 1 base and J by 11 bases, and 17 bases separated the two germline ends. Germline V gene data show CDR1 as SGHAT and CDR2 as FQNNGV. The CDR3 is CASSLVQDGAEAFF. In DNA, the CDR3 is TGTGCCAGCAGCTTAGTACAGGACGGGGCAGAGGCTTTCTTT.

By share of the sample, this clone is medium-sized. The V gene is TRBV2, the J gene TRBJ1-2; no clear D. CDR1 and CDR2 from the germline V gene are SNHLY and FYNNEI. The CDR3 has 12 amino acids. The germline V and J ends were trimmed by 6 bases and 3 bases, with 8 bases remaining between them. CDR3 DNA: TGTGCCAGCAGGCGCCCGGACTATGGCTACACCTTC. Translating it yields CASRRPDYGYTF. Full variable domain (rest looked up from reference TRBV2 and TRBJ1-2): EPEVTQTPSHQVTQMGQEVILRCVPISNHLYFYWYRQILGQKVEFLVSFYNNEISEKSEIFDDQFSVERPDGSNFTLKIRSTKLEDSAMYFCASRRPDYGYTFGSGTRLTVV.

The chain uses TRBV5-4 and TRBJ1-5, with D perhaps TRBD1 (5 bases). V was trimmed by 2 bases and J by 6 bases, leaving 9 bases between them. This CDR3 region has 13 residues. CDR1 is SGHNT, CDR2 YYREEE, per germline (reference sequence). CDR3 region: CASSFQGGQPQHF. CDR3 nucleotide sequence: TGTGCCAGCAGCTTTCAGGGAGGTCAGCCCCAGCATTTT.

The chain combines TRBV7-9 with TRBJ1-2; D remains ambiguous. Germline V gene lookup returns CDR1 SEHNR and CDR2 FQNEAQ (reference sequence). V was shortened by 5 bases and J by 0 bases, with 10 bases between the two germline ends. The CDR3 length is 14 residues. CDR3 DNA sequence: TGTGCCAGCAGCCCCGGTGGAGCTAACTATGGCTACACCTTC. Translating it yields CASSPGGANYGYTF.

V usage is TRBV29-1 and J usage is TRBJ2-2; perhaps TRBD1 as D (5 bases). Per germline, CDR1 SQVTM and CDR2 ANQGSEA. Trimming stripped 4 bases from V and 7 bases from J, with 13 bases between. This CDR3 contains 13 residues. The CDR3 DNA is TGCAGCGTTGCCATACAGGCTAACGGGGAGCTGTTTTTT. Residues: CSVAIQANGELFF.

This chain connects TRBV2 to TRBJ2-7; 10 nucleotides line up with TRBD1. CDR3 length: 14 amino acids. J lost 0 bases, V lost 5 bases, and 1 base had no gene match. CDR1 and CDR2 from the germline V gene are SNHLY and FYNNEI. The CDR3 spells CASSWDRGSYEQYF. CDR3 nucleotide sequence: TGTGCCAGCAGTTGGGACAGGGGCTCCTACGAGCAGTACTTC.

V gene TRBV7-8 combines with J gene TRBJ1-1; 7 nucleotides line up with TRBD1. With 4 bases clipped from V and 1 base from J, the junction kept 12 bases outside the gene matches. CDR3 length: 17 amino acids. Per the germline V gene, CDR1 is SGHVS and CDR2 is FQNEAQ. The CDR3 coding sequence is TGTGCCAGCAGCTCAAGGGGGCGTGGGAGGACGAACACTGAAGCTTTCTTT. This translates into CASSSRGRGRTNTEAFF.

The chain has TRBV5-6 and TRBJ1-2; 7 bases fit TRBD1. The CDR3 spans 14 residues. Per the germline V gene, CDR1 is SGHDT and CDR2 is YYEEEE. V lost 3 bases, J lost 6 bases, and 8 bases stayed unmatched. CDR3 residues: CASSSLDRDDGYTF. The CDR3 DNA reads as TGTGCCAGCAGCTCCTTAGACAGGGATGATGGCTACACCTTC.

The genes are TRBV5-1 and TRBJ1-2, with a weak D call TRBD1 (6 bases). The CDR3 has 15 amino acids. Looked up from germline, CDR1 is SGHRS and CDR2 is YFSETQ. V dropped 1 base and J dropped 6 bases, with 16 bases sitting between them. CDR3 sequence (DNA): TGCGCCAGCAGCTTGTCCGGGGCAGGGGAGGATGGCTACACCTTC. Translated, it gives CASSLSGAGEDGYTF.

This clone was counted only a few times. This rearrangement joins TRBV7-8 to TRBJ2-5; either TRBD1 or TRBD2 may fit D (5 bases each). Trimming removed 5 bases at V and 4 bases at J, with 14 bases between. Germline values: CDR1 SGHVS, CDR2 FQNEAQ. CDR3 size: 14 residues. CDR3 region: CASSGGQELETQYF. In DNA, the CDR3 is TGTGCCAGCAGCGGAGGACAAGAACTAGAGACCCAGTACTTC.

This clone was counted between two and nine times. The rearrangement joins TRBV7-9 to TRBJ1-2; 8 bases align to TRBD1. Losses at the gene ends were 4 bases for V and 1 base for J; bases not matched to a gene: 5. There are 15 residues in the CDR3. CDR1 and CDR2 (germline): SEHNR, FQNEAQ (reference sequence). The CDR3 sequence is CASSSTGARNYGYTF. The DNA of the CDR3 is TGTGCCAGCAGCTCGACAGGGGCCCGTAACTATGGCTACACCTTC.

This chain links TRBV6-1 with TRBJ1-1; TRBD1 might be the D (6 bases). CDR1 is MNHNS and CDR2 is SASEGT in the germline V gene. The CDR3 runs to 14 residues. Trimming shortened V by 0 bases and J by 9 bases, and 14 bases separated the two germline ends. The CDR3 loop is CASSEAAYRAKAFF. In nucleotides, the CDR3 is TGTGCCAGCAGTGAAGCAGCGTACAGGGCGAAAGCTTTCTTT.

This chain links TRBV6-1 with TRBJ1-2; D call uncertain. Per the germline V gene, CDR1 is MNHNS and CDR2 is SASEGT. The ends were cut back, 3 bases at V and 3 bases at J, with 8 bases in the middle. The CDR3 consists of 13 residues. The CDR3 DNA reads TGTGCCAGCAGTGATGACCCCTACTATGGCTACACCTTC. This translates into CASSDDPYYGYTF.

The chain couples TRBV29-1 to TRBJ1-1, with 7 bases lining up with TRBD1. The CDR3 runs to 13 residues. The germline gives CDR1 SQVTM, CDR2 ANQGSEA. Germline trimming cut 1 base from V and 8 bases from J; bases unmatched to any gene: 7. CDR3 DNA: TGCAGCGTTGAAGCTTACAGGGGAAGCGAAGCTTTCTTT. Amino acids: CSVEAYRGSEAFF. Complete variable domain (other parts from reference TRBV29-1 and TRBJ1-1): SAVISQKPSRDICQRGTSLTIQCQVDSQVTMMFWYRQQPGQSLTLIATANQGSEATYESGFVIDKFPISRPNLTFSTLTVSNMSPEDSSIYLCSVEAYRGSEAFFGQGTRLTVV.

The chain uses TRBV19 and TRBJ1-1; 7 positions agree with TRBD1. With V trimmed by 1 base and J by 6 bases, 8 bases remained unmatched. The CDR3 sequence is 15 residues long. Germline CDR1 LNHDA, CDR2 SQIVND (reference sequence). The CDR3 DNA reads as TGTGCCAGTAGTATAGTGTCCAGGGGGAGTCCTGAAGCTTTCTTT. Protein product: CASSIVSRGSPEAFF.

The chain uses TRBV6-5 and TRBJ1-1, with TRBD1 matching over 10 bases. CDR1 is MNHEY, CDR2 SVGAGI, per germline. This CDR3 has 15 amino acids. Losses at the gene ends were 4 bases for V and 5 bases for J; bases not matched to a gene: 7. In DNA form, the CDR3 reads TGTGCCAGCAGTTCCCAAGACAGGGGGCTGACTGAAGCTTTCTTT. As protein: CASSSQDRGLTEAFF.

The chain uses TRBV19 and TRBJ1-1; a possible D gene is TRBD1 (5 bases). Germline CDR1 is LNHDA and CDR2 is SQIVND (reference sequence). The CDR3 covers 15 residues. Trimming took off 1 base at V and 5 bases at J, with 14 bases between the two ends. CDR3 DNA: TGTGCCAGTAGTATAGGTCGGGACTTAAGGACTGAAGCTTTCTTT. The encoded protein is CASSIGRDLRTEAFF.

The rearrangement links TRBV9 to TRBJ1-2; D is uncertain. The germline V gene encodes CDR1 SGDLS and CDR2 YYNGEE. The CDR3 consists of 15 residues. Trimming removed 0 bases from V and 2 bases from J, with 11 bases in between. The CDR3 region is CASSVEGDSNYGYTF. The CDR3 DNA reads as TGTGCCAGCAGCGTAGAAGGAGATTCAAACTATGGCTACACCTTC.

In this sample, this clone is large. The chain joins TRBV11-2 to TRBJ2-3; a possible D gene is TRBD1 (6 bases). Germline V gives CDR1 SGHAT, CDR2 FQNNGV. The V gene lost 1 base and the J gene lost 8 bases, with 7 bases spanning the gap. The length of the CDR3 is 12 residues. CDR3 DNA sequence: TGTGCCAGCAGCTTAGCACAGGGTACGCAGTATTTT. As protein: CASSLAQGTQYF.

This chain joins TRBV12-5 and TRBJ2-2; possibly TRBD2 for D (5 bases). CDR3 length: 16 amino acids. V lost 4 bases to trimming and J lost 5 bases, with 17 bases between them. CDR1 LGHNT and CDR2 FRNRAP come from the germline V gene. The CDR3: CASGSPIGEGTGELFF. DNA for the CDR3: TGTGCTAGTGGTTCCCCCATCGGGGAAGGGACCGGGGAGCTGTTTTTT.